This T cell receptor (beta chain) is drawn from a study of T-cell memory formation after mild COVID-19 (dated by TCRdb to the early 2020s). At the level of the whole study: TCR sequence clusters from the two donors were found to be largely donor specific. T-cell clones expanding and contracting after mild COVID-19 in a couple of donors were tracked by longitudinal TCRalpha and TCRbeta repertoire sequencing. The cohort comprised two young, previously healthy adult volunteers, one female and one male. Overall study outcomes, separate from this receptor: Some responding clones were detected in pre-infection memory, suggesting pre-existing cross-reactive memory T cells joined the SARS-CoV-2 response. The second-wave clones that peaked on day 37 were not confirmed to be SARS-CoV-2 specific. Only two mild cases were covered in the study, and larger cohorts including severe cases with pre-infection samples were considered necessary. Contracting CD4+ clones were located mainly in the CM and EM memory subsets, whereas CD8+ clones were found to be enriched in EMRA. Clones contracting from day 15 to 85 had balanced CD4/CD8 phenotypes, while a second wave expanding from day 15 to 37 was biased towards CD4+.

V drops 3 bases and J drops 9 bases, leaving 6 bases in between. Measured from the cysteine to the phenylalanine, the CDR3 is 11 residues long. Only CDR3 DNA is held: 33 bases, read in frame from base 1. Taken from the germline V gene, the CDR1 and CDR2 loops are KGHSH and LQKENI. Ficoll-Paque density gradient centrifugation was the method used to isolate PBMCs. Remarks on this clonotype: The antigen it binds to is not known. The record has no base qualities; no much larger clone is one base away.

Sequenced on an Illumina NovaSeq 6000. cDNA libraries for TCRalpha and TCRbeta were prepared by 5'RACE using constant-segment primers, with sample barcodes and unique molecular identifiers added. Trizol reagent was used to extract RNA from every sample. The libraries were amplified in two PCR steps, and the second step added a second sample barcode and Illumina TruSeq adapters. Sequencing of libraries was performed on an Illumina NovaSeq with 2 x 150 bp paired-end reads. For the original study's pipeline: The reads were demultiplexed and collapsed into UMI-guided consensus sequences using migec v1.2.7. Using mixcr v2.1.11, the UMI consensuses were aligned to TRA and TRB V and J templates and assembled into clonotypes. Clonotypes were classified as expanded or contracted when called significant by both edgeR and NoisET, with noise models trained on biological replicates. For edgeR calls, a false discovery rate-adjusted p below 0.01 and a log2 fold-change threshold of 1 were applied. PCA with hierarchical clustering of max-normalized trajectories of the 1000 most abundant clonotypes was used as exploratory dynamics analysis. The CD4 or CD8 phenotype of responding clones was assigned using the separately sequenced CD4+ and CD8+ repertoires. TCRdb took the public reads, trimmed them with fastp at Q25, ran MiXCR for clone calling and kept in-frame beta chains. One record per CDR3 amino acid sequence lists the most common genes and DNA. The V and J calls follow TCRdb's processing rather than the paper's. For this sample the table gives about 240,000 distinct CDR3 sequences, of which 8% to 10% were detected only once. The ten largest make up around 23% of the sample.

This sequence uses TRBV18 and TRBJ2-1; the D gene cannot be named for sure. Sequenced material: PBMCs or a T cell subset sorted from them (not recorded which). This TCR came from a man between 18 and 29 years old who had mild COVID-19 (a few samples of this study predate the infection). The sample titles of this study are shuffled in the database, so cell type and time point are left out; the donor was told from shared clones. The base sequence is TGTGCCAGCTCACCCGGAACTGAGCAGTTCTTC. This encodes CASSPGTEQFF.